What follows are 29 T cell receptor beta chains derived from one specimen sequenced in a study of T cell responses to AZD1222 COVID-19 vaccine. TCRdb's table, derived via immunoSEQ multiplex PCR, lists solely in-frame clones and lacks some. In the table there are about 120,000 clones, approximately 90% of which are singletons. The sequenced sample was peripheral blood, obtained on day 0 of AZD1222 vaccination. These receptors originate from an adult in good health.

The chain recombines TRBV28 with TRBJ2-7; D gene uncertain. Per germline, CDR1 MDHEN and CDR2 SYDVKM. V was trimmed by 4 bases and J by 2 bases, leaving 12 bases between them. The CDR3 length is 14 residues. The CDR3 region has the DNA TGTGCCAGCAGTTCCAACGACGGTCCCTACGAGCAGTACTTC. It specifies CASSSNDGPYEQYF.

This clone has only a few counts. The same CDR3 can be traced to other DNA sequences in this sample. The chain's CDR3 is CASSPGRGTNEKLFF. CDR3 in DNA: TGCGCCAGCAGCCCTGGACGGGGGACTAATGAAAAACTGTTTTTT. This chain links TRBV5-1 with TRBJ1-4; a weak D match, TRBD1 (5 bases). Trimming cost V 4 bases and J 2 bases, with 12 bases left between them. Germline loops: CDR1 SGHRS, CDR2 YFSETQ. The CDR3 sequence is 15 residues long.

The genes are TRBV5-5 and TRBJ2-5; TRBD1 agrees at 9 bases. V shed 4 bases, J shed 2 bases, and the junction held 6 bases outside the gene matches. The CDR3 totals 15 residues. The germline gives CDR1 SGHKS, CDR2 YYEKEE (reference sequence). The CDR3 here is CASSPRDRAQETQYF. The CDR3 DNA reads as TGTGCCAGCAGCCCCCGGGACAGGGCACAAGAGACCCAGTACTTC.

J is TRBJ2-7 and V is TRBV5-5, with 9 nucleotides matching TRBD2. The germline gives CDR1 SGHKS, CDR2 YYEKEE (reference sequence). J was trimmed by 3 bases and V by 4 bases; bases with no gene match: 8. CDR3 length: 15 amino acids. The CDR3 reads CASSSGTSTYYEQYF. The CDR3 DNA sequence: TGTGCCAGCAGCAGTGGGACTAGCACTTACTACGAGCAGTACTTC. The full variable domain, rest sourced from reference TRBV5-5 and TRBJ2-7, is DAGVTQSPTHLIKTRGQQVTLRCSPISGHKSVSWYQQVLGQGPQFIFQYYEKEERGRGNFPDRFSARQFPNYSSELNVNALLLGDSALYLCASSSGTSTYYEQYFGPGTRLTVT.

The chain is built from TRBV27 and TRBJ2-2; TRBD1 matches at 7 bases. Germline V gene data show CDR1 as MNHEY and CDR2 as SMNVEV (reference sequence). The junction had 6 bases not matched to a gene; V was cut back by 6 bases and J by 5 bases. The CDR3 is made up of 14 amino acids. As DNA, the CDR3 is TGTGCCAGCAGCGACAGGGTGAGGACCGGGGAGCTGTTTTTT. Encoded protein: CASSDRVRTGELFF.

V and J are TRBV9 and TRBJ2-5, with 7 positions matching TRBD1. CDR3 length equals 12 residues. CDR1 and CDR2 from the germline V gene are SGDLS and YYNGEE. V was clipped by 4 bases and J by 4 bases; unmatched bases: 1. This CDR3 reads CASSPGGETQYF. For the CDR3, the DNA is TGTGCCAGCAGCCCAGGGGGAGAGACCCAGTACTTC.

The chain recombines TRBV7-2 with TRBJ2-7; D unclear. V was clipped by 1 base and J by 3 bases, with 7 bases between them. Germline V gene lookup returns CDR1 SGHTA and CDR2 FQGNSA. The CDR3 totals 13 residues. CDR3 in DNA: TGTGCCAGCAGCTTAGACGGATACTACGAGCAGTACTTC. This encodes CASSLDGYYEQYF. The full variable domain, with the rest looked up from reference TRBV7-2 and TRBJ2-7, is GAGVSQSPSNKVTEKGKDVELRCDPISGHTALYWYRQSLGQGLEFLIYFQGNSAPDKSGLPSDRFSAERTGGSVSTLTIQRTQQEDSAVYLCASSLDGYYEQYFGPGTRLTVT.

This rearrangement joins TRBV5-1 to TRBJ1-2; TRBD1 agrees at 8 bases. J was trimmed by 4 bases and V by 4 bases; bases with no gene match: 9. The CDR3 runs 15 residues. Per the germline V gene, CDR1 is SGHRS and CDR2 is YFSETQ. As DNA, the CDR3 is TGCGCCAGCAGCCCTCGGGGACAGGAGGGCTATGGCTACACCTTC. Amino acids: CASSPRGQEGYGYTF.

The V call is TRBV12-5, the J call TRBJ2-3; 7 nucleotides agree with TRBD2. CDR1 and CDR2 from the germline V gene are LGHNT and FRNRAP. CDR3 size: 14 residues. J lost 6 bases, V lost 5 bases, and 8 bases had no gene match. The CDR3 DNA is TGTGCTAGTGGTCTAGCGGACCGGATTGATACGCAGTATTTT. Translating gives CASGLADRIDTQYF.

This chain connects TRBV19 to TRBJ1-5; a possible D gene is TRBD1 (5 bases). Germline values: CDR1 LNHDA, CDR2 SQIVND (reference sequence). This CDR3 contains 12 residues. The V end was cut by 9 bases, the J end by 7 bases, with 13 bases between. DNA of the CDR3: TGTGCCAGCTCGGGGGGTCACCAGCCCCAGCATTTT. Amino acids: CASSGGHQPQHF.

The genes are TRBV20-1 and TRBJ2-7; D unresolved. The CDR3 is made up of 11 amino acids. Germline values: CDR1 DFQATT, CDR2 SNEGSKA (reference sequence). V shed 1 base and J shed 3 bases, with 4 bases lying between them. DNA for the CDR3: TGCAGTGCTAGAGTAGGCTACGAGCAGTACTTC. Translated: CSARVGYEQYF.

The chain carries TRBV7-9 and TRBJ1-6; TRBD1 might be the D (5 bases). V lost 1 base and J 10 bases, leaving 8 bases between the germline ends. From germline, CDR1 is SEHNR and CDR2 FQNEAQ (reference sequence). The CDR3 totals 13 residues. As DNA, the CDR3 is TGTGCCAGCAGCTTAGAGGGGATCTCACCCCTCCACTTT. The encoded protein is CASSLEGISPLHF.

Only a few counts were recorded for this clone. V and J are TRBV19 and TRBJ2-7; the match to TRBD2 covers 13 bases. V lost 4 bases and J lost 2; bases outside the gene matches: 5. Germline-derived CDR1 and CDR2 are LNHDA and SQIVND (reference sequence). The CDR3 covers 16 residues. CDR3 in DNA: TGTGCCAGTAGTAGTGGACTAGCGGGAGCTGCCTACGAGCAGTACTTC. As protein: CASSSGLAGAAYEQYF.

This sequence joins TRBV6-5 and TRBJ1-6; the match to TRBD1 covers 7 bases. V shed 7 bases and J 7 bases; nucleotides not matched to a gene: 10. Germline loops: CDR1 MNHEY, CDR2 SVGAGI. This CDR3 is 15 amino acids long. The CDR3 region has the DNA TGTGCCAGCATTAGGATAGGGGGCATGAATTCACCCCTCCACTTT. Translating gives CASIRIGGMNSPLHF.

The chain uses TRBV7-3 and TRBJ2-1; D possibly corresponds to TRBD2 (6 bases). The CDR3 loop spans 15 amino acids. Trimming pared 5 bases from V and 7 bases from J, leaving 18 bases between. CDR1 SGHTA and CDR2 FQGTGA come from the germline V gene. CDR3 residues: CASSVRRGAENEQFF. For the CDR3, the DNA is TGTGCCAGCAGCGTTCGGAGGGGAGCAGAGAATGAGCAGTTCTTC. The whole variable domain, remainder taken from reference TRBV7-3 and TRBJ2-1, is GAGVSQTPSNKVTEKGKYVELRCDPISGHTALYWYRQSLGQGPEFLIYFQGTGAADDSGLPNDRFFAVRPEGSVSTLKIQRTERGDSAVYLCASSVRRGAENEQFFGPGTRLTVL.

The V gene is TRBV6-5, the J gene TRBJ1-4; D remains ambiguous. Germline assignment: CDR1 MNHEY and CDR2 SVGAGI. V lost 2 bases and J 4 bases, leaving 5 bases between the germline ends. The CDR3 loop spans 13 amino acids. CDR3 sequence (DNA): TGTGCCAGCAGTTACCGTTTTAATGAAAAACTGTTTTTT. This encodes CASSYRFNEKLFF.

The CDR3 protein is CASSLAGQFKYF. CDR3 DNA: TGTGCCAGCAGTTTGGCAGGACAATTCAAGTACTTC. This chain joins TRBV12-3 or TRBV12-4 and TRBJ2-7; the D gene is possibly TRBD1 (5 bases). The CDR3 totals 12 residues. V gave up 3 bases and J gave up 11 bases, with 14 bases separating them.

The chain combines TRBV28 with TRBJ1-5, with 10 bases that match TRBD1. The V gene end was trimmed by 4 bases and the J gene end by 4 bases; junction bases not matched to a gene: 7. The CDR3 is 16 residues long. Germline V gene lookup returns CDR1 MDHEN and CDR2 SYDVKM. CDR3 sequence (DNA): TGTGCCAGCAGTTCAAGACAGGGGGCCACTAATCAGCCCCAGCATTTT. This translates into CASSSRQGATNQPQHF.

CDR3 sequence: CASSPAANSPLHF. The CDR3 nucleotides are TGTGCCAGCAGTCCCGCAGCGAATTCACCCCTCCACTTT. The J gene is TRBJ1-6, the V gene TRBV6-4; the D is unclear. CDR3 size: 13 residues. The V gene's germline CDR1 is MRHNA and CDR2 SNTAGT. The V end was cut by 5 bases, the J end by 7 bases, with 9 bases between.

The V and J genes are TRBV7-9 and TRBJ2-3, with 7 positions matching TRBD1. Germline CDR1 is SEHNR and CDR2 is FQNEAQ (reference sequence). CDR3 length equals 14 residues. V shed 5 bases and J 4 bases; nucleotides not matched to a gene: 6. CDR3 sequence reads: CASSDRVVPDTQYF. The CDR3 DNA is TGTGCCAGCAGCGACAGGGTTGTTCCAGATACGCAGTATTTT.

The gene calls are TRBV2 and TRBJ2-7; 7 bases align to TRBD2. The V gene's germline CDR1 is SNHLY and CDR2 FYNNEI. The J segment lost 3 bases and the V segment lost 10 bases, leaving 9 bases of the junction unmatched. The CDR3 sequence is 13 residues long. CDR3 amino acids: CATVSGLNYEQYF. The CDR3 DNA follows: TGTGCCACTGTCTCGGGACTAAACTACGAGCAGTACTTC.

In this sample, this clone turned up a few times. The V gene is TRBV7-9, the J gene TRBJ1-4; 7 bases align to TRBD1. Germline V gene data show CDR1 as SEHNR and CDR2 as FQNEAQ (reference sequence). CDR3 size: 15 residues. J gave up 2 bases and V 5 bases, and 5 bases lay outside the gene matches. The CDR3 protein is CASSDWGQTNEKLFF. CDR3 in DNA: TGTGCCAGCAGCGATTGGGGACAGACTAATGAAAAACTGTTTTTT. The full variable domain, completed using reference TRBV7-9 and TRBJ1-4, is DTGVSQNPRHKITKRGQNVTFRCDPISEHNRLYWYRQTLGQGPEFLTYFQNEAQLEKSRLLSDRFSAERPKGSFSTLEIQRTEQGDSAMYLCASSDWGQTNEKLFFGSGTQLSVL.

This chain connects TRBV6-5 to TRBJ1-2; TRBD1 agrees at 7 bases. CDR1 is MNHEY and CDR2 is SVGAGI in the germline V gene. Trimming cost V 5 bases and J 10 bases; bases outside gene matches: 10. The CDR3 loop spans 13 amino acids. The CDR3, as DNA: TGTGCCAGCAGTAATCCTAAGGGACAGCTCTACACCTTC. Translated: CASSNPKGQLYTF.

The CDR3 sequence is CASSRDRYGYTF. CDR3 DNA: TGTGCCAGCAGTCGCGATCGCTATGGCTACACCTTC. The V call is TRBV6-5, the J call TRBJ1-2; D not resolved. V was trimmed by 5 bases and J by 4 bases, leaving 8 bases between them. Germline V lookup: CDR1 MNHEY, CDR2 SVGAGI. The CDR3 sequence is 12 residues long.

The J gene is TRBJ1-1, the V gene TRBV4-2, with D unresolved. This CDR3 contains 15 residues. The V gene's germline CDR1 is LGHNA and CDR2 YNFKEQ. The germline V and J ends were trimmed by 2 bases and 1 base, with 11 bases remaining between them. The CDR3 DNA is TGTGCCAGCAGCCAAATCGGGGTTACGAACACTGAAGCTTTCTTT. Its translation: CASSQIGVTNTEAFF.

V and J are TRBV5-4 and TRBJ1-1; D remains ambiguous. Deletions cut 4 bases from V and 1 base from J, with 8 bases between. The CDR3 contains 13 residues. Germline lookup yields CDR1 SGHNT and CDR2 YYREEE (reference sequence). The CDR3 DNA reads TGTGCCAGCAGCGACAAATCGAACACTGAAGCTTTCTTT. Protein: CASSDKSNTEAFF.

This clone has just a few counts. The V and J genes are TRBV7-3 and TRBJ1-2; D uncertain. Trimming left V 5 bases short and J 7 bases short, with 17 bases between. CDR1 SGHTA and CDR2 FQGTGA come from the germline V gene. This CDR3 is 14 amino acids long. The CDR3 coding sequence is TGTGCCAGCAGCAAAACCGAGTCGGTGGGTGGCTACACCTTC. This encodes CASSKTESVGGYTF.

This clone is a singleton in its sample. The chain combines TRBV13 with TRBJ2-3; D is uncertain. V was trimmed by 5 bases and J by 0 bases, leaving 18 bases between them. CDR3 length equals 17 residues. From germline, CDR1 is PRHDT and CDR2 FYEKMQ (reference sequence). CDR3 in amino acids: CASSRTHPSGSTDTQYF. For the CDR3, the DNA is TGTGCCAGCAGCCGAACCCACCCTTCTGGGAGCACAGATACGCAGTATTTT.

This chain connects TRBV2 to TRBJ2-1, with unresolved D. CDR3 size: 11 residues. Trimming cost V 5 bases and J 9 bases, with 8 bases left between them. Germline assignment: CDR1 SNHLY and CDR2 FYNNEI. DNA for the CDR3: TGTGCCAGCAGTAGAGCCCCTGAGCAGTTCTTC. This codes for CASSRAPEQFF.